This T cell receptor beta chain was sequenced in a study of OX40 agonist ivuxolimab in advanced cancers. Germline V lookup: CDR1 SEHNR, CDR2 FQNEAQ (reference sequence). The CDR3 consists of 13 residues. The V end was cut by 1 base, the J end by 2 bases, with 6 bases between. Assay: immunoSEQ multiplex PCR; the TCRdb copy retains only in-frame clones and omits some. The repertoire holds 65,000 to 95,000 clones, with about nine tenths as singletons. This clone was seen only once. Sequencing was performed on CD4+ or CD8+ T cells sorted from blood, taken in a trial of the OX40 agonist ivuxolimab. The chain recombines TRBV7-9 with TRBJ2-7; D remains unclear. The clonotype originates from an adult with an advanced solid tumor such as melanoma, head and neck, liver or kidney cancer. The CDR3 DNA is TGTGCCAGCAGCTTAGAATCGGCCTACGAGCAGTACTTC. Translating it yields CASSLESAYEQYF.